The clone carrying this T cell receptor beta chain has a handful of counts. What it binds is unknown. Any gene name here is a mouse gene name. The CDR3 is cut off 1 residue early in the read; its end comes from the germline J gene. The CDR3 length is 15 residues. CDR1 is FNHDT and CDR2 is SITEND in the germline V gene (reference sequence). J lost 3 bases, V lost 2 bases, and 4 bases had no gene match. Using immunoSEQ multiplex PCR, the repertoire was profiled, and TCRdb retains in-frame clones only, with some absent. The data show a few thousand clones, roughly 53% seen once. The data were taken from a study of tissue T cells after allogeneic stem cell transplantation. Specified time point: mouse harvest day 7 after allogeneic transplant. The graft held 10^6 splenic CD5+ T cells and 10^7 T-cell-depleted bone marrow cells. This mouse GVHD model was MHC-mismatched B6 to BALB/c, profiled day 7 or 14. Study observations and caveats: Which tissue TCRs were alloreactive or antigen-specific was not determined. Some clones might be persisting host cells.

Specimen: gut tissue. The TCR was taken from a female BALB/c mouse given C57BL/6 T cells with graft-versus-host disease after an allogeneic hematopoietic cell transplant. V usage is TRBV19 and J usage is TRBJ1-4; 7 bases line up with TRBD1. This chain's CDR3 is CASSIRTGPNERLFF. CDR3 DNA, as far as it was read: TGTGCCAGCAGTATCAGGACAGGACCCAACGAAAGATTATTT.